The 16 T cell receptor beta chains below all came from one sample that was sequenced in a study of OX40 agonist ivuxolimab in advanced cancers. Generated by immunoSEQ multiplex PCR, the TCRdb table keeps only in-frame clones and is missing some. This table has 75,000 to 80,000 clones, over 75% appearing once. The source material was CD4+ or CD8+ T cells sorted from blood, sampled in a trial of the OX40 agonist ivuxolimab. These receptors were obtained from an adult with an advanced solid tumor such as melanoma, head and neck, liver or kidney cancer.

The chain employs TRBV4-1 and TRBJ2-4; either TRBD1 or TRBD2 may supply D (6 bases each). The CDR3 totals 18 residues. Trimming pared 2 bases from V and 3 bases from J, leaving 20 bases between. CDR1 and CDR2 from the germline V gene are MGHRA and YSYEKL. CDR3 in amino acids: CASSQPGKGGVDKNIQYF. DNA for the CDR3: TGCGCCAGCAGCCAACCCGGAAAGGGGGGCGTGGACAAAAACATTCAGTACTTC.

The chain carries TRBV5-1 and TRBJ1-1; possible D gene TRBD1, 5 bases. Trimming cost V 0 bases and J 10 bases, with 16 bases left between them. The germline gives CDR1 SGHRS, CDR2 YFSETQ. The CDR3 runs 14 residues. CDR3 coding DNA: TGCGCCAGCAGCTTGGCGGGGTCTAACGGGGGAGCTTTCTTT. As protein: CASSLAGSNGGAFF.

The chain links TRBV6-4 to TRBJ1-1, with 7 bases that match TRBD1. The CDR3 is 14 residues long. Germline V gene sequence: CDR1 MRHNA, CDR2 SNTAGT. After removal of 0 bases from V and 4 bases from J, the junction contained 2 bases not matched to a gene. DNA for the CDR3: TGTGCCAGCAGTGACTCGACAGGGAGCACTGAAGCTTTCTTT. Translating it yields CASSDSTGSTEAFF.

V is TRBV30 and J is TRBJ2-5; D is ambiguous. CDR1 and CDR2 from the germline V gene are GTSNPN and SVGIG (reference sequence). This CDR3 is 13 amino acids long. V was trimmed by 1 base and J by 0 bases, leaving 6 bases between them. In DNA form, the CDR3 reads TGTGCCTGGAGTGGCGGTCACCAAGAGACCCAGTACTTC. It codes for CAWSGGHQETQYF. Combining the CDR3 with reference TRBV30 and TRBJ2-5 gives the whole variable domain SQTIHQWPATLVQPVGSPLSLECTVEGTSNPNLYWYRQAAGRGLQLLFYSVGIGQISSEVPQNLSASRPQDRQFILSSKKLLLSDSGFYLCAWSGGHQETQYFGPGTRLLVL.

The V and J genes are TRBV6-6 and TRBJ1-2; D unclear. The germline CDR1 and CDR2 sequences are MNHNY and SVGAGI (reference sequence). The CDR3 is 16 residues long. V lost 0 bases and J 2 bases, leaving 13 bases between the germline ends. CDR3 amino acids: CASSYSNGLANYGYTF. DNA for the CDR3: TGTGCCAGCAGTTACTCGAATGGGTTGGCGAACTATGGCTACACCTTC.

The V and J genes are TRBV6-1 and TRBJ2-3, with 8 positions matching TRBD1. The CDR3 length is 13 residues. Germline CDR1 is MNHNS and CDR2 is SASEGT. V lost 4 bases and J lost 6; bases outside the gene matches: 3. In nucleotides, the CDR3 is TGTGCCAGCAGTGCGGACAGGGCGGATACGCAGTATTTT. It yields the protein CASSADRADTQYF.

The genes are TRBV4-1 and TRBJ2-7; 7 bases are shared with TRBD2. Germline V gene lookup returns CDR1 MGHRA and CDR2 YSYEKL. Unmatched junction bases numbered 8, after V lost 0 bases and J lost 0 bases. The CDR3 sequence is 17 residues long. The CDR3 DNA follows: TGCGCCAGCAGCCAAGATGGGGAGGGCTATGGCTCCTACGAGCAGTACTTC. Its translation is CASSQDGEGYGSYEQYF.

The V call is TRBV6-5, the J call TRBJ2-4; D not resolved. Germline CDR1 is MNHEY and CDR2 is SVGAGI. The V and J ends lost 0 bases and 0 bases respectively, with 9 bases between them. The CDR3 covers 16 residues. As DNA, the CDR3 is TGTGCCAGCAGTTACTCCCGGGCCCTAGCCAAAAACATTCAGTACTTC. This encodes CASSYSRALAKNIQYF.

As to this clone: The same CDR3 also results from other DNA sequences found in this sample. The gene calls are TRBV30 and TRBJ1-1; D not resolved. With 2 bases removed from V and 0 bases from J, the gap between germline ends came to 7 bases. The CDR3 contains 13 residues. Per the germline V gene, CDR1 is GTSNPN and CDR2 is SVGIG (reference sequence). The CDR3 here is CAWSPTMNTEAFF. The CDR3, as DNA: TGTGCCTGGAGTCCCACCATGAACACTGAAGCTTTCTTT.

The V gene is TRBV7-2, the J gene TRBJ1-5; D remains unclear. V lost 0 bases and J 0 bases, leaving 6 bases between the germline ends. Germline CDR1 and CDR2: SGHTA and FQGNSA. CDR3 length: 15 amino acids. CDR3 in DNA: TGTGCCAGCAGCTTAGCAGTAAATAGCAATCAGCCCCAGCATTTT. It encodes CASSLAVNSNQPQHF.

The rearrangement uses TRBV19 and TRBJ2-7, with 11 bases that match TRBD2. This CDR3 is built from 14 residues. CDR1 is LNHDA, CDR2 SQIVND, per germline (reference sequence). V gave up 6 bases and J gave up 7 bases; unmatched junction bases: 8. The CDR3 here is CASRISGRAREQYF. The DNA of the CDR3 is TGTGCCAGTAGGATTAGCGGGAGGGCCCGGGAGCAGTACTTC.

The chain's CDR3 is CSVVEGYQETQYF. CDR3 DNA: TGCAGCGTTGTTGAGGGCTACCAAGAGACCCAGTACTTC. The rearrangement links TRBV29-1 to TRBJ2-5; D might be TRBD2 (5 bases). The CDR3 spans 13 residues. CDR1 is SQVTM and CDR2 is ANQGSEA in the germline V gene. V was shortened by 4 bases and J by 0 bases, with 9 bases between the two germline ends.

V gene TRBV5-5 combines with J gene TRBJ1-4; TRBD1 aligns across 7 bases. The CDR3 has 13 amino acids. Germline trimming cut 4 bases from V and 5 bases from J; bases unmatched to any gene: 2. CDR1 SGHKS and CDR2 YYEKEE come from the germline V gene (reference sequence). The CDR3 reads CASSGTENEKLFF. As DNA, the CDR3 is TGTGCCAGCAGCGGGACAGAAAATGAAAAACTGTTTTTT. The whole variable domain, filled in from reference TRBV5-5 and TRBJ1-4, reads DAGVTQSPTHLIKTRGQQVTLRCSPISGHKSVSWYQQVLGQGPQFIFQYYEKEERGRGNFPDRFSARQFPNYSSELNVNALLLGDSALYLCASSGTENEKLFFGSGTQLSVL.

This sequence joins TRBV30 and TRBJ2-7; possible D gene TRBD1, 5 bases. V was pared by 0 bases and J by 5 bases, with 20 bases between. Looked up from germline, CDR1 is GTSNPN and CDR2 is SVGIG (reference sequence). The CDR3 is 16 residues long. DNA for the CDR3: TGTGCCTGGAGTGTACGAGTAGGCAGGGCGATTAACGAGCAGTACTTC. It encodes CAWSVRVGRAINEQYF. The full variable domain, completed using reference TRBV30 and TRBJ2-7, is SQTIHQWPATLVQPVGSPLSLECTVEGTSNPNLYWYRQAAGRGLQLLFYSVGIGQISSEVPQNLSASRPQDRQFILSSKKLLLSDSGFYLCAWSVRVGRAINEQYFGPGTRLTVT.

V and J are TRBV6-5 and TRBJ1-4; D ambiguous. Trimming took 7 bases from V and 5 from J, leaving 14 bases between them. This CDR3 region has 14 residues. Looked up from germline, CDR1 is MNHEY and CDR2 is SVGAGI. DNA of the CDR3: TGTGCCAGCAAACAATTGGGAGGAAATGAAAAACTGTTTTTT. Its protein product is CASKQLGGNEKLFF.

The DNA of the CDR3 is TGTGCCAGCGGAGGGACAGCAAATAATTCACCCCTCCACTTT. Encoded protein: CASGGTANNSPLHF. The rearrangement joins TRBV2 to TRBJ1-6; TRBD1 aligns across 7 bases. With 8 bases clipped from V and 5 bases from J, the junction kept 6 bases outside the gene matches. The CDR3 totals 14 residues. CDR1 is SNHLY and CDR2 is FYNNEI in the germline V gene.